Presented here are 27 T cell receptor beta chains from one specimen sequenced in a study of T cells in localized non-small cell lung cancer. Clones were read by immunoSEQ multiplex PCR, and TCRdb kept only the in-frame ones, dropping some. The sample contains tens of thousands of clones, about 86% of which appear only once. The specimen comprised peripheral blood, sampled before any cancer treatment. The receptors were sampled from a woman aged 18-50 years with stage III lung adenocarcinoma.

This chain connects TRBV5-4 to TRBJ1-1; D uncertain. Germline V CDR1 and CDR2: SGHNT, YYREEE (reference sequence). This CDR3 is built from 11 residues. The CDR3 is CAWRTGTEAFF. As DNA, the CDR3 is TGTGCATGGAGGACGGGTACTGAAGCTTTCTTT.

The chain carries TRBV6-1 and TRBJ2-1, with D perhaps matching TRBD1 (6 bases). V lost 3 bases, J lost 8 bases, and 14 bases lay in between. The CDR3 has 14 amino acids. Germline loops: CDR1 MNHNS, CDR2 SASEGT. This CDR3 is CASSEMGALDEQFF. The DNA for the CDR3 is TGTGCCAGCAGTGAGATGGGGGCGCTCGATGAGCAGTTCTTC.

The J gene is TRBJ2-3, the V gene TRBV9; D tentatively reads TRBD1 or TRBD2 (7 bases each). The CDR3 sequence is 15 residues long. Germline V gene lookup returns CDR1 SGDLS and CDR2 YYNGEE. The ends were cut back, 4 bases at V and 4 bases at J, with 16 bases in the middle. DNA of the CDR3: TGTGCCAGCAGCCCAGGGGGGGGCCGCGCAGATACGCAGTATTTT. It encodes CASSPGGGRADTQYF.

The V gene is TRBV15, the J gene TRBJ1-1; 8 nucleotides agree with TRBD1. The CDR3 extends over 15 amino acids. The V gene end was trimmed by 0 bases and the J gene end by 8 bases; junction bases not matched to a gene: 8. Germline V gene sequence: CDR1 LNHNV, CDR2 YYDKDF (reference sequence). The CDR3 spells CATSRDLGQAGEAFF. The CDR3 DNA reads as TGTGCCACCAGCAGAGATTTGGGACAGGCCGGAGAAGCTTTCTTT.

This chain uses TRBV6-5 with TRBJ1-4; no definite D call. CDR1 is MNHEY, CDR2 SVGAGI, per germline. Trimming took 8 bases from V and 6 from J, leaving 7 bases between them. This CDR3 contains 11 residues. In DNA, the CDR3 is TGTGCCAGCGGGCGAGATGAAAAACTGTTTTTT. Translating gives CASGRDEKLFF.

The chain has TRBV14 and TRBJ1-1; D is ambiguous. Germline CDR1 is SGHDN and CDR2 is FVKESK. V lost 4 bases to trimming and J lost 1 base, with 10 bases between them. The CDR3 totals 14 residues. CDR3 DNA: TGTGCCAGCAGCCGAGGACTGCGGAACACTGAAGCTTTCTTT. Its protein product is CASSRGLRNTEAFF. The entire variable domain, with the rest obtained from reference TRBV14 and TRBJ1-1, is as follows: EAGVTQFPSHSVIEKGQTVTLRCDPISGHDNLYWYRRVMGKEIKFLLHFVKESKQDESGMPNNRFLAERTGGTYSTLKVQPAELEDSGVYFCASSRGLRNTEAFFGQGTRLTVV.

The rearrangement uses TRBV30 and TRBJ2-6, with 11 bases matching TRBD2. The length of the CDR3 is 15 residues. CDR1 is GTSNPN, CDR2 SVGIG, per germline (reference sequence). This CDR3 is CAAPSGGSGANVLTF. The CDR3, as DNA: TGTGCGGCGCCTAGCGGGGGGTCTGGGGCCAACGTCCTGACTTTC.

The chain combines TRBV5-4 with TRBJ1-6; D is possibly TRBD1 (5 bases). The CDR3 spans 12 residues. The V end was cut by 3 bases, the J end by 8 bases, with 6 bases between. Germline loops: CDR1 SGHNT, CDR2 YYREEE (reference sequence). CDR3 nucleotides: TGTGCCAGCAGCTGGGGGGATTCACCCCTCCACTTT. This sequence encodes CASSWGDSPLHF. Supplemented by reference TRBV5-4 and TRBJ1-6, the full variable domain reads ETGVTQSPTHLIKTRGQQVTLRCSSQSGHNTVSWYQQALGQGPQFIFQYYREEENGRGNFPPRFSGLQFPNYSSELNVNALELDDSALYLCASSWGDSPLHFGNGTRLTVT.

The rearrangement joins TRBV29-1 to TRBJ2-3, with D uncertain. Trimming took off 4 bases at V and 7 bases at J, with 6 bases between the two ends. The V gene's germline CDR1 is SQVTM and CDR2 ANQGSEA. This CDR3 has 10 amino acids. This CDR3 is CSVGLNTQYF. In DNA form, the CDR3 reads TGCAGCGTTGGCCTCAATACGCAGTATTTT.

The gene calls are TRBV4-1 and TRBJ2-7; the D gene could be TRBD1 or TRBD2 (5 bases each). The germline V gene encodes CDR1 MGHRA and CDR2 YSYEKL. The CDR3 sequence is 15 residues long. V lost 0 bases and J lost 2, with 11 bases in between. CDR3 DNA: TGCGCCAGCAGCCAAGAGGGGACGGGCGCCTACGAGCAGTACTTC. It yields the protein CASSQEGTGAYEQYF.

The V and J genes are TRBV12-2 and TRBJ1-1; the table's TRBD1 call for D was not verified on the DNA. TRBV12-2 is a recognized pseudogene. This CDR3 region has 14 residues. The CDR3 loop is CASRFVGHVTEAFF. DNA of the CDR3: TGTGCAAGTCGCTTTGTAGGACATGTCACTGAAGCTTTCTTT.

This clone occurred once. The chain has TRBV6-5 and TRBJ2-1, with a possible D match to TRBD2 (7 bases). The CDR3 has 15 residues. Trimming took off 5 bases at V and 5 bases at J, with 16 bases between the two ends. CDR1 is MNHEY and CDR2 is SVGAGI in the germline V gene. Here the CDR3 DNA reads TGTGCCAGCAGTAGCTGGGGGGGCCTCCACAATGAGCAGTTCTTC. Translation gives CASSSWGGLHNEQFF.

This rearrangement joins TRBV7-6 to TRBJ2-1; D may be TRBD2 (6 bases). CDR1 and CDR2 (germline): SGHVS, FNYEAQ. CDR3 length: 16 residues. Trimming took 4 bases from V and 3 from J, leaving 16 bases between them. CDR3 loop: CASSSQTGVHYNEQFF. In nucleotides, the CDR3 is TGTGCCAGCAGCTCGCAGACGGGGGTTCACTACAATGAGCAGTTCTTC.

The CDR3 region is CASSLRQGDYGYTF. The CDR3 DNA reads TGCGCCAGCAGCCTAAGACAGGGTGACTATGGCTACACCTTC. V gene TRBV5-1 combines with J gene TRBJ1-2, with 7 bases aligning to TRBD1. This CDR3 is built from 14 residues. CDR1 is SGHRS, CDR2 YFSETQ, per germline. V lost 4 bases and J lost 3; bases outside the gene matches: 6.

This chain uses TRBV6-4 with TRBJ1-6; D is undetermined. The germline V and J ends were trimmed by 3 bases and 6 bases, with 6 bases remaining between them. Germline V gene data show CDR1 as MRHNA and CDR2 as SNTAGT. There are 13 residues in the CDR3. The CDR3, as DNA: TGTGCCAGCAGTGAATCCGTTAATTCACCCCTCCACTTT. Its protein is CASSESVNSPLHF.

CDR3 loop: CASSEFFGGAENTIYF. For the CDR3, the DNA is TGTGCCAGCAGTGAGTTCTTTGGAGGGGCGGAAAACACCATATATTTT. The genes are TRBV6-1 and TRBJ1-3; tentative D call: TRBD1 (5 bases). Germline-derived CDR1 and CDR2 are MNHNS and SASEGT. V was shortened by 3 bases and J by 6 bases, with 18 bases between the two germline ends. CDR3 size: 16 residues.

The chain is built from TRBV6-1 and TRBJ2-7; perhaps TRBD2 as D (6 bases). V was clipped by 5 bases and J by 4 bases, with 12 bases between them. The CDR3 length is 13 residues. The germline CDR1 and CDR2 sequences are MNHNS and SASEGT. The CDR3 here is CASSRGAGYEQYF. The CDR3 DNA sequence: TGTGCCAGCAGTAGAGGGGCGGGGTACGAGCAGTACTTC.

The V gene is TRBV7-9, the J gene TRBJ2-1, with TRBD2 as a possible D gene (6 bases). Looked up from germline, CDR1 is SEHNR and CDR2 is FQNEAQ (reference sequence). Trimming left V 0 bases short and J 8 bases short, with 14 bases between. CDR3 size: 15 residues. The CDR3 nucleotides are TGTGCCAGCAGCTTAGCCGGGACTCGAACATATGAGCAGTTCTTC. This encodes CASSLAGTRTYEQFF. Together with reference TRBV7-9 and TRBJ2-1, the CDR3 gives the full variable domain: DTGVSQNPRHKITKRGQNVTFRCDPISEHNRLYWYRQTLGQGPEFLTYFQNEAQLEKSRLLSDRFSAERPKGSFSTLEIQRTEQGDSAMYLCASSLAGTRTYEQFFGPGTRLTVL.

This chain uses TRBV19 with TRBJ2-3; the D is unclear. CDR1 and CDR2 from the germline V gene are LNHDA and SQIVND (reference sequence). Deletions cut 6 bases from V and 2 bases from J, with 3 bases between. The CDR3 has 11 residues. The chain's CDR3 is CASSITDTQYF. CDR3 sequence (DNA): TGTGCCAGTAGCATCACAGATACGCAGTATTTT.

The rearrangement uses TRBV29-1 and TRBJ2-6; possible D gene TRBD1, 5 bases. In germline, CDR1 is SQVTM, CDR2 ANQGSEA. The CDR3 contains 13 residues. The germline V and J ends were trimmed by 7 bases and 2 bases, with 9 bases remaining between them. CDR3 sequence reads: CSGRVPGANVLTF. For the CDR3, the DNA is TGCAGCGGCAGGGTACCTGGGGCCAACGTCCTGACTTTC.

J is TRBJ1-1 and V is TRBV27; 8 nucleotides align to TRBD1. V shed 6 bases, J shed 3 bases, and the junction held 18 bases outside the gene matches. Germline CDR1 MNHEY, CDR2 SMNVEV (reference sequence). CDR3 length equals 18 residues. CDR3 nucleotides: TGTGCCAGCAGGGGCGGACAGGGTCCAAGCTTGAGAGACACTGAAGCTTTCTTT. Translated: CASRGGQGPSLRDTEAFF.

V gene TRBV7-8 combines with J gene TRBJ2-1; D possibly corresponds to TRBD2 (7 bases). V gave up 0 bases and J gave up 2 bases, with 14 bases separating them. This CDR3 has 17 residues. The germline V gene has CDR1 SGHVS and CDR2 FQNEAQ. The CDR3 coding sequence is TGTGCCAGCAGCTTAGCGGGTGCGGGGGCAACCTACAATGAGCAGTTCTTC. Translated, it gives CASSLAGAGATYNEQFF.

The chain joins TRBV2 to TRBJ1-1, with D uncertain. Germline loops: CDR1 SNHLY, CDR2 FYNNEI. The length of the CDR3 is 13 residues. Between the trimmed V and J ends, which lost 7 bases and 6 bases, there was a span of 15 bases. The CDR3 region is CASKKDSVPEAFF. The CDR3 DNA follows: TGTGCCAGCAAAAAGGACTCGGTCCCTGAAGCTTTCTTT.

The V and J genes are TRBV2 and TRBJ1-1; no clear D. V shed 4 bases and J shed 1 base, with 4 bases lying between them. The germline gives CDR1 SNHLY, CDR2 FYNNEI. The CDR3 contains 12 residues. CDR3: CASSVANTEAFF. CDR3 coding DNA: TGTGCCAGCAGTGTGGCGAACACTGAAGCTTTCTTT.

The chain is built from TRBV2 and TRBJ2-2; D is perhaps TRBD1 or TRBD2 (6 bases each). CDR1 is SNHLY and CDR2 is FYNNEI in the germline V gene. Trimming removed 6 bases from V and 5 bases from J, with 10 bases in between. The CDR3 is made up of 13 amino acids. CDR3: CASRGGPTGELFF. Here the CDR3 DNA reads TGTGCCAGCAGGGGGGGCCCAACCGGGGAGCTGTTTTTT.

This chain uses TRBV11-1 with TRBJ2-7, with D tentatively TRBD1 (6 bases). This CDR3 is 16 amino acids long. V lost 8 bases and J lost 6, with 26 bases in between. Germline CDR1 is SGHAT and CDR2 is FQDESV (reference sequence). Here the CDR3 reads CASVRDLEQGFREQYF. The CDR3 coding sequence is TGTGCCAGCGTGAGGGATCTGGAACAGGGATTCCGCGAGCAGTACTTC.

The rearrangement links TRBV12-1 to TRBJ2-7. TRBV12-1 is a known pseudogene. CDR3 length: 17 residues. The CDR3 loop is CASSFAARQKGFYEQYF. CDR3 DNA: TGTGCCAGCAGCTTTGCAGCCAGACAAAAGGGATTCTACGAGCAGTACTTC.